Listed here are 13 T cell receptor beta chains from one sample, sequenced in a study of blood T cells in healthy people across ages. Primed by a sample-barcoded 5' primer and a J-beta primer mix, a second PCR proceeded for about 7 to 11 cycles. Each CDR3 protein is one row after TCRdb ran MiXCR on the 5' RACE reads. The repertoire has under 800,000 distinct CDR3 sequences, roughly 44% of them found once; the top ten carry 20%. Sample: blood. Receptors originate from a woman aged 55-70 years in good health.

The gene calls are TRBV20-1 and TRBJ1-5; no reliable D call. Germline V gene lookup returns CDR1 DFQATT and CDR2 SNEGSKA (reference sequence). This CDR3 has 15 residues. Deletions cut 3 bases from V and 0 bases from J, with 12 bases between. CDR3 loop: CSASRLEVSNQPQHF. CDR3 DNA sequence: TGCAGTGCTAGTAGGCTGGAGGTTAGCAATCAGCCCCAGCATTTT.

The V call is TRBV15, the J call TRBJ1-4; D may be TRBD1 (5 bases). CDR1 and CDR2 from the germline V gene are LNHNV and YYDKDF (reference sequence). The CDR3 spans 14 residues. Trimming removed 5 bases at V and 8 bases at J, with 15 bases between. CDR3 residues: CATSGDQGSEKLFF. In DNA, the CDR3 is TGTGCCACCAGCGGGGACCAGGGAAGCGAAAAACTGTTTTTT.

V usage is TRBV20-1 and J usage is TRBJ2-1; 10 bases fit TRBD2. Germline V gene sequence: CDR1 DFQATT, CDR2 SNEGSKA (reference sequence). The CDR3 contains 17 residues. Trimming cost V 3 bases and J 8 bases; bases outside gene matches: 16. Here the CDR3 DNA reads TGCAGTGCTAGGAAGGTGGGGGGTCTAGCGGGAGTACATGAGCAGTTCTTC. Translating gives CSARKVGGLAGVHEQFF.

This chain's CDR3 is CASSLAEDSSRRTEAFF. DNA for the CDR3: TGTGCCAGCAGCCTGGCTGAGGACAGCTCGCGCCGCACTGAAGCTTTCTTT. This rearrangement joins TRBV3-1 to TRBJ1-1, with a tentative D call TRBD1 (6 bases). In germline, CDR1 is LGHDT, CDR2 YNNKEL (reference sequence). The germline V and J ends were trimmed by 4 bases and 4 bases, with 22 bases remaining between them. This CDR3 has 17 residues.

This clonotype has at least ten counts. The rearrangement joins TRBV20-1 to TRBJ2-1, with 7 bases matching TRBD2. The CDR3 spans 16 residues. Germline CDR1 reads DFQATT; CDR2 reads SNEGSKA (reference sequence). With 3 bases clipped from V and 0 bases from J, the junction kept 8 bases outside the gene matches. The CDR3 is CSARQLLAHSYNEQFF. The CDR3 DNA follows: TGCAGTGCTAGGCAGTTACTAGCGCACTCCTACAATGAGCAGTTCTTC.

This clonotype was picked up many times. The rearrangement links TRBV20-1 to TRBJ1-2; maybe TRBD1 (5 bases). V lost 1 base and J 3 bases, leaving 12 bases between the germline ends. The CDR3 consists of 14 residues. Looked up from germline, CDR1 is DFQATT and CDR2 is SNEGSKA (reference sequence). The CDR3 protein is CSARVPGRDYGYTF. Here the CDR3 DNA reads TGCAGTGCTAGAGTTCCAGGGCGTGACTATGGCTACACCTTC.

This chain uses TRBV3-1 with TRBJ2-2; D gene ambiguous. Trimming took 4 bases from V and 1 from J, leaving 7 bases between them. Germline CDR1 and CDR2: LGHDT and YNNKEL (reference sequence). The CDR3 spans 14 residues. CDR3 sequence reads: CASSPRENTGELFF. CDR3 coding DNA: TGTGCCAGCAGCCCACGAGAGAACACCGGGGAGCTGTTTTTT. The variable domain in full, with the rest retrieved from reference TRBV3-1 and TRBJ2-2, is DTAVSQTPKYLVTQMGNDKSIKCEQNLGHDTMYWYKQDSKKFLKIMFSYNNKELIINETVPNRFSPKSPDKAHLNLHINSLELGDSAVYFCASSPRENTGELFFGEGSRLTVL.

The V and J genes are TRBV7-6 and TRBJ2-1, with D perhaps matching TRBD1 (6 bases). TRBJ2-7 matches the DNA end more closely, so the J call is doubtful. This CDR3 comprises 14 residues. Germline loops: CDR1 SGHVS, CDR2 FNYEAQ. CDR3 region: CASSNRAQYNEQYF. DNA of the CDR3: TGTGCCAGCAGCAACAGGGCGCAATACAATGAGCAGTACTTC.

V gene TRBV6-1 combines with J gene TRBJ2-1; 13 nucleotides agree with TRBD2. The CDR3 extends over 19 amino acids. CDR1 MNHNS and CDR2 SASEGT come from the germline V gene. J was trimmed by 4 bases and V by 6 bases; bases with no gene match: 15. This chain's CDR3 is CASRRTSGSPRFNYNEQFF. The CDR3, as DNA: TGTGCCAGCAGGCGGACTAGCGGGAGTCCGAGATTTAATTACAATGAGCAGTTCTTC.

Note on this clonotype: This likely comes from a read error, as the CDR3 has no conserved phenylalanine or tryptophan at its end. The chain carries TRBV3-1 and TRBJ2-5, with D maybe TRBD2 (7 bases). From germline, CDR1 is LGHDT and CDR2 YNNKEL (reference sequence). The CDR3 runs to 16 residues. Trimming stripped 3 bases from V and 5 bases from J, with 19 bases between. The CDR3 sequence: CASSHAGARSVETQYL. The CDR3 DNA reads as TGTGCCAGCAGCCATGCGGGGGCCCGTTCTGTGGAGACCCAGTACTTA.

A word on this clonotype: A much larger clone differs from this one at a single base, so this may be a read error. The chain has TRBV6-6 and TRBJ2-5; D call uncertain. Germline V CDR1 and CDR2: MNHNY, SVGAGI (reference sequence). The CDR3 is 12 residues long. CDR3 loop: CAGSYTQETQYF. Written as DNA, the CDR3 is TGTGCCGGCAGTTACACCCAAGAGACCCAGTACTTC.

The chain has TRBV20-1 and TRBJ2-2; maybe TRBD2 (6 bases). The CDR3 covers 13 residues. Trimming shortened V by 6 bases and J by 6 bases, and 14 bases separated the two germline ends. The germline CDR1 and CDR2 sequences are DFQATT and SNEGSKA (reference sequence). DNA of the CDR3: TGCAGTGCGCGGGATTATAACGCCGGGGAGCTGTTTTTT. Translating it yields CSARDYNAGELFF.

The CDR3 DNA sequence: TGTGCCAGCAGCTGGGGACAGGGCAGCTCACCCCTCCACTTT. This encodes CASSWGQGSSPLHF. The rearrangement uses TRBV5-5 and TRBJ1-6, with 9 bases aligning to TRBD1. Germline CDR1 reads SGHKS; CDR2 reads YYEKEE (reference sequence). There are 14 residues in the CDR3. The junction had 5 bases not matched to a gene; V was cut back by 3 bases and J by 10 bases.